What follows is one T cell receptor (beta chain) and its context. This clonotype has only a few counts. What antigen it recognizes has not been identified. No base quality values were provided; no much bigger clone lies one nucleotide off. The CDR3 has 17 amino acids, counting the end cysteine and phenylalanine. Solely the CDR3 DNA is kept, with 51 bases framed from the first base. Compared with germline, V lacks 5 bases and J lacks 5 bases; bases without a gene match: 13. Sequences SGHVS (CDR1) and FQNEAQ (CDR2) are obtained from the germline V gene. The study was a case-control design nested within a healthcare worker cohort in London, UK, with weekly nasopharyngeal swab PCR tests and blood sampling. Healthcare workers were recruited during the week of the UK lockdown, between 23 and 31 March 2020, and followed weekly for up to about 15 weeks. To prepare the library, 5' RACE was applied. The run used a NextSeq 500. In the TCR library protocol, unique molecular identifiers were attached to individual cDNA molecules to correct for PCR bias and sequencing error. TCR alpha and beta chains were both sequenced, and the abundances of alpha and beta sequences in each sample were closely correlated with each other. As for the original processing: V gene, J gene and CDR3 annotation of TCR sequences was performed with Decombinator V4. TCRs were defined as expanded if a significant change between any two time points was detected under a Poisson model with p below 0.0001. TCR abundances were normalised to the total number of TCRs sequenced in each sample and reported as counts per million. TRAV1-2 paired with TRAJ12, TRAJ20 or TRAJ33 defined MAIT TCRs, while TRAV10 paired with TRAJ18 defined iNKT TCRs. VDJdb, accessed 1 November 2021, was searched for CMV, EBV and SARS-CoV-2 annotated TCRs, with TCRs annotated for multiple antigens excluded. TCRdb passed the public sequencing reads through fastp at Q25 and MiXCR, retaining productive beta sequences. Rows are unified per CDR3 protein, each entry keeping the most common DNA and genes. TCRdb, not the original authors, processed these V and J calls. Present in this sample are over 80,000 distinct CDR3 sequences, 12% of which were seen just once. The ten largest clones capture roughly 4.5% of the sample.

This sample was taken from a study of early T cells in non-severe SARS-CoV-2 infection (dated by TCRdb to the early 2020s). With regard to the full study: Because TCR sequencing was done on bulk RNA from unsorted whole blood, the alpha and beta chains could not be paired.

Results the study describes overall, beyond this receptor: VDJdb matching was skewed toward anti-spike CD8 responses, so virus-specific expansions were likely underestimated and private and CD4 specificities were missed.

This chain joins TRBV7-8 to TRBJ2-1, with 9 junctional bases fitting TRBD2. The receptor comes from an adult who was a healthcare worker with PCR-confirmed SARS-CoV-2 infection or an uninfected control (not recorded which). This material consisted of whole blood, taken at baseline. The nucleotide sequence is given as TGTGCCAGCAGCCATCCCCTAGTGCGGGGGGGCCACAATGAGCAGTTCTTC. This translates into CASSHPLVRGGHNEQFF.